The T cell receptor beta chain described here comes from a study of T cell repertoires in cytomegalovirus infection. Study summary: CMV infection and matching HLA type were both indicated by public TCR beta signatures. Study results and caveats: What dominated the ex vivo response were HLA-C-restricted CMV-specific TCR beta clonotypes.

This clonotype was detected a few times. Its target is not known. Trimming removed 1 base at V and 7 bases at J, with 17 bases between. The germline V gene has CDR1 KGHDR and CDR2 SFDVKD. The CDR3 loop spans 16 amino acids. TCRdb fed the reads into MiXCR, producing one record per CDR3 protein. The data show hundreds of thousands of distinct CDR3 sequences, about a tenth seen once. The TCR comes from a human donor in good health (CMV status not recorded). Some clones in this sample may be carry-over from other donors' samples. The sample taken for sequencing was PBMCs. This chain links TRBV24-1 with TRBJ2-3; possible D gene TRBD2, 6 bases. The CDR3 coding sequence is TGTGCCACCAGTGATTTCGCTGCGGGACGCCAACATACGCAGTATTTT. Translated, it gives CATSDFAAGRQHTQYF.